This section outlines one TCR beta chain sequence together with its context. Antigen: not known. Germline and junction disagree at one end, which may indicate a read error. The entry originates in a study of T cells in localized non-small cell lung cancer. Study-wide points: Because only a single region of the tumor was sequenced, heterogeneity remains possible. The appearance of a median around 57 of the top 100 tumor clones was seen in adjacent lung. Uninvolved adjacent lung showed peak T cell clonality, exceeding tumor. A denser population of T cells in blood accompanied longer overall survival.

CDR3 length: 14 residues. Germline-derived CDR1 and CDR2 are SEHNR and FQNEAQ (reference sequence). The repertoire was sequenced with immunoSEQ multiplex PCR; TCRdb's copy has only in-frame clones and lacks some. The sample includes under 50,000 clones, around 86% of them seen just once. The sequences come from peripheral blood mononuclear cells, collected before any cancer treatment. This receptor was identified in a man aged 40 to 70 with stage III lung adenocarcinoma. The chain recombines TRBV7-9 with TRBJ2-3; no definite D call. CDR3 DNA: TGTGCCAGCAACTTAGAGTTAAGCACAGATACGCAGTATTTT. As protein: CASNLELSTDTQYF.